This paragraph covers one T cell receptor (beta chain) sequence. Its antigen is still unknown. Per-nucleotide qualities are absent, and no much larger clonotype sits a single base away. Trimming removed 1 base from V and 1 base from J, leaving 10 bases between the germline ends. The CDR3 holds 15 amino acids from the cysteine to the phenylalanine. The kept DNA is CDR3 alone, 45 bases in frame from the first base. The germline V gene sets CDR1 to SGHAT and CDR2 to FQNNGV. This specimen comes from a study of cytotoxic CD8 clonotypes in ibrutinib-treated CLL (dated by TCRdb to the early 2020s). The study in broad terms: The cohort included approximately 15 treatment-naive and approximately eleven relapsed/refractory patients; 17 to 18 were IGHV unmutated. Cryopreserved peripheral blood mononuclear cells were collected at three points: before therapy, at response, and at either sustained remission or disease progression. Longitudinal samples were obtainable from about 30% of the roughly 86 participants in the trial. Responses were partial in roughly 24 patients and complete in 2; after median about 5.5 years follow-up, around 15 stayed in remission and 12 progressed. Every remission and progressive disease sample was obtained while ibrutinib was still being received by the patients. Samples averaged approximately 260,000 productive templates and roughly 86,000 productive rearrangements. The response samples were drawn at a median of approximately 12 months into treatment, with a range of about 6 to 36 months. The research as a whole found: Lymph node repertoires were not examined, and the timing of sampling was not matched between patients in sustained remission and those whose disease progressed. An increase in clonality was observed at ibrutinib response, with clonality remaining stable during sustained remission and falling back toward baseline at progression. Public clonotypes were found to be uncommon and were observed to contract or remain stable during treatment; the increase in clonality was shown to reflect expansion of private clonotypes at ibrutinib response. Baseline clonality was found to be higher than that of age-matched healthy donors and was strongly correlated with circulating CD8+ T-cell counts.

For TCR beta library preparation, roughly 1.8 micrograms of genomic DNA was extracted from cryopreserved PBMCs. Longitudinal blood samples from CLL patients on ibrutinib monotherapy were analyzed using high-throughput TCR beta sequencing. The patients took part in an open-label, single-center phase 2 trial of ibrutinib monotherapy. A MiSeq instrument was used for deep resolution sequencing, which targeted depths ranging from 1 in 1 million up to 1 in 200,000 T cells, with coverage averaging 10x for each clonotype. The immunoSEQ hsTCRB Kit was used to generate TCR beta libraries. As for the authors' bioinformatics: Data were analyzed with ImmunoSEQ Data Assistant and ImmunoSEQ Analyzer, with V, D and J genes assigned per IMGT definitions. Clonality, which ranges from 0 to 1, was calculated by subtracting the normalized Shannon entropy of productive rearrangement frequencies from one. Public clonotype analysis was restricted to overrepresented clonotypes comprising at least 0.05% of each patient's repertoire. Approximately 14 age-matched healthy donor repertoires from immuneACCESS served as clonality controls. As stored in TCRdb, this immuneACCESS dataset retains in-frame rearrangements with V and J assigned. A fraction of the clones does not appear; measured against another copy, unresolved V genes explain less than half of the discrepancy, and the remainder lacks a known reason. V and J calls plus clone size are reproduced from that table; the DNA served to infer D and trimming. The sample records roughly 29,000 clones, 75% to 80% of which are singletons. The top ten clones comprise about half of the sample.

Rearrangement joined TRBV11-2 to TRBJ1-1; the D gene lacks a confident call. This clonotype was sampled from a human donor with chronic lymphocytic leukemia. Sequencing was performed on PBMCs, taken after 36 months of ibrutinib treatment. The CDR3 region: CASSLVPGANTEAFF. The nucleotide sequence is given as TGTGCCAGCAGCTTAGTACCGGGAGCGAACACTGAAGCTTTCTTT. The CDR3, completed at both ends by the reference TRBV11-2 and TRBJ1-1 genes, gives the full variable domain EAGVAQSPRYKIIEKRQSVAFWCNPISGHATLYWYQQILGQGPKLLIQFQNNGVVDDSQLPKDRFSAERLKGVDSTLKIQPAKLEDSAVYLCASSLVPGANTEAFFGQGTRLTVV.